These T cell receptor beta chains were read from a single sample in a study of CD8 T cells in ankylosing spondylitis. TCRdb ran MiXCR on the 5' RACE reads and lists one entry per CDR3 protein. The data show 40,000 or so distinct CDR3 sequences, with approximately 9.9% seen just once and 1.2% to 1.5% held by the top ten. Sequencing was performed on blood, either unsorted or a sorted T cell fraction (not recorded which). The receptors stem from a male donor with ankylosing spondylitis or in good health (not recorded which). CDR3s include the opening cysteine and the closing phenylalanine or tryptophan. Each record gives: D gene, V gene, J gene, clone size, CDR3 protein, CDR3 DNA. A D gene is named only where the DNA matches it firmly. Expanded clones are given a class, and other clones once, few, many or no size at all.

>NA|TRBV5-6|TRBJ2-3|many
CASSLWQNTDTQYF
TGTGCCAGCAGCTTATGGCAGAACACAGATACGCAGTATTTT
>NA|TRBV5-1|TRBJ2-1|many
CASSLTWEDHNEQFF
TGCGCCAGCAGCCTTACGTGGGAAGACCACAATGAGCAGTTCTTC
>NA|TRBV5-1|TRBJ2-1|many
CASSLALAYEQFF
TGCGCCAGCAGCTTGGCTCTAGCATATGAGCAGTTCTTC
>NA|TRBV20-1|TRBJ2-7|many
CSAKRNSGYEQYF
TGCAGTGCCAAGCGGAATAGCGGCTACGAGCAGTACTTC
>NA|TRBV5-1|TRBJ2-3|NA
CASSLRREPETDTQYF
TGCGCCAGCAGCTTGAGGAGGGAACCGGAGACAGATACGCAGTATTTT
>NA|TRBV14|TRBJ1-1|many
CASSQTRVAEAFF
TGTGCCAGCAGCCAAACTCGGGTTGCTGAAGCTTTCTTT
>NA|TRBV5-1|TRBJ2-2|many
CASSYIPSDGTGELFF
TGCGCCAGCAGCTATATACCAAGCGACGGCACCGGGGAGCTGTTTTTT
>TRBD2|TRBV5-5|TRBJ2-3|many
CASSLPLAGGTDTQYF
TGTGCCAGCAGCTTGCCACTAGCGGGGGGCACAGATACGCAGTATTTT
>NA|TRBV28|TRBJ2-6|NA
CASSRRSSGANVLTF
TGTGCCAGCAGCCGGAGATCATCTGGGGCCAACGTCCTGACTTTC
>TRBD2|TRBV5-1|TRBJ2-3|many
CASTITSGGATDTQYF
TGCGCCAGCACCATTACTAGCGGGGGAGCCACAGATACGCAGTATTTT
>TRBD2|TRBV28|TRBJ2-1|NA
CASSLSHLAGSYNEQFF
TGTGCCAGCAGTTTATCCCATCTAGCGGGGTCCTACAATGAGCAGTTCTTC
>TRBD1|TRBV5-5|TRBJ2-3|many
CASILRTGIQDTQYF
TGTGCCAGCATCTTGCGGACAGGGATACAAGATACGCAGTATTTT
>TRBD1|TRBV4-2|TRBJ2-7|NA
CASSQEGTGAYEQYF
TGTGCCAGCAGCCAAGAAGGGACAGGGGCGTACGAGCAGTACTTC
>NA|TRBV6-6|TRBJ2-7|few
CASSQDTVTSYEQYF
TGTGCCAGCAGTCAAGACACGGTGACTTCCTACGAGCAGTACTTC
>TRBD1|TRBV10-3|TRBJ1-3|NA
CAISPGQAISGNTIYF
TGTGCCATCAGTCCGGGACAGGCAATCTCTGGAAACACCATATATTTT
>TRBD2|TRBV5-1|TRBJ2-1|many
CASSTQREVYNEQFF
TGCGCCAGCAGCACTCAGCGGGAGGTATACAATGAGCAGTTCTTC
>TRBD1|TRBV12-3/TRBV12-4|TRBJ1-1|many
CASSGDRPMNTEAFF
TGTGCCAGCAGTGGGGACAGGCCAATGAACACTGAAGCTTTCTTT
>TRBD1|TRBV5-1|TRBJ2-2|many
CASSLRGTGVPGELFF
TGCGCCAGCAGCTTGCGCGGAACAGGGGTTCCCGGGGAGCTGTTTTTT
>TRBD1|TRBV3-1|TRBJ2-7|NA
CASSLGGTGAYEQYF
TGTGCCAGCAGCCTCGGCGGGACAGGAGCCTACGAGCAGTACTTC
>NA|TRBV10-3|TRBJ1-1|many
CAISESGSDTEAFF
TGTGCCATCAGTGAATCGGGATCGGACACTGAAGCTTTCTTT
>TRBD2|TRBV3-1|TRBJ2-1|many
CASSQGYGTINEQFF
TGTGCCAGCAGCCAAGGCTACGGGACTATCAATGAGCAGTTCTTC
>NA|TRBV9|TRBJ1-4|few
CASSGNIATNEKLFF
TGTGCCAGCAGCGGCAACATTGCAACTAATGAAAAACTGTTTTTT
>NA|TRBV12-3/TRBV12-4|TRBJ1-4|many
CASSLRKGGGRVLFF
TGTGCCAGCAGTTTGAGGAAGGGTGGGGGTCGAGTACTGTTTTTT
>TRBD2|TRBV18|TRBJ2-1|many
CASSLAGGNPYNEQFF
TGTGCCAGCTCACTAGCGGGGGGGAATCCCTACAATGAGCAGTTCTTC
>TRBD1|TRBV5-6|TRBJ1-2|many
CASSADRGYGYTF
TGTGCCAGCAGCGCGGACAGGGGCTATGGCTACACCTTC
>NA|TRBV3-1|TRBJ1-1|many
CASSTGNTEAFF
TGTGCCAGCAGTACAGGGAACACTGAAGCTTTCTTT
>TRBD1|TRBV20-1|TRBJ2-2|few
CSAIQGARNTGELFF
TGCAGTGCCATACAGGGGGCGCGGAACACCGGGGAGCTGTTTTTT
>TRBD2|TRBV2|TRBJ2-7|many
CASSEEAGGPYEQYF
TGTGCCAGCAGTGAAGAAGCGGGGGGGCCCTACGAGCAGTACTTC
>NA|TRBV20-1|TRBJ2-3|many
CSAEPGGGTDTQYF
TGCAGTGCCGAGCCAGGGGGGGGCACAGATACGCAGTATTTT
>NA|TRBV3-1|TRBJ2-3|many
CASSQVGGGDTQYF
TGTGCCAGCAGCCAAGTTGGGGGCGGAGATACGCAGTATTTT
>NA|TRBV2|TRBJ2-3|many
CASSEQRTDTQYF
TGTGCCAGCAGTGAGCAACGCACAGATACGCAGTATTTT
>TRBD1|TRBV12-3/TRBV12-4|TRBJ1-2|NA
CASSFDRANRGYTF
TGTGCCAGCAGTTTCGACAGGGCAAATCGGGGCTACACCTTC
>NA|TRBV5-1|TRBJ2-1|many
CASSLALGNEQFF
TGCGCCAGCAGCTTGGCCTTGGGTAATGAGCAGTTCTTC
>NA|TRBV5-1|TRBJ1-2|few
CASSDMGAAGYTF
TGCGCCAGCAGCGACATGGGGGCGGCGGGCTACACCTTC
>NA|TRBV30|TRBJ1-1|NA
CAYSLGNTEAFF
TGTGCCTACTCGCTGGGGAACACTGAAGCTTTCTTT
>NA|TRBV29-1|TRBJ2-3|many
CSVTTQGTDTQYF
TGCAGCGTCACGACTCAGGGCACAGATACGCAGTATTTT
>NA|TRBV5-1|TRBJ1-5|many
CASSLGGLGQPQHF
TGCGCCAGCAGCTTGGGGGGGCTGGGTCAGCCCCAGCATTTT
>NA|TRBV7-2|TRBJ1-2|NA
CASSSDSRSYTF
TGTGCCAGCAGCTCCGATTCTAGGAGCTACACCTTC
>NA|TRBV19|TRBJ2-7|NA
CANMVGDTSYEQYF
TGTGCCAACATGGTGGGGGACACCTCCTACGAGCAGTACTTC
>NA|TRBV20-1|TRBJ2-3|many
CSARDSLLDTQYF
TGCAGTGCTAGAGATTCCCTTCTTGATACGCAGTATTTT
>TRBD1|TRBV5-5|TRBJ1-1|medium-sized
CASRDSPAEAFF
TGTGCCAGCCGGGACAGCCCCGCTGAAGCTTTCTTT
>TRBD2|TRBV6-1|TRBJ2-1|many
CASTGLAGYNEQFF
TGTGCCAGCACCGGACTAGCAGGTTACAATGAGCAGTTCTTC
>NA|TRBV20-1|TRBJ1-5|NA
CSAREAWSNQPQHF
TGCAGTGCTAGAGAAGCCTGGAGCAATCAGCCCCAGCATTTT
>TRBD2|TRBV6-4|TRBJ2-2|many
CASRGLVGTGELFF
TGTGCCAGCAGGGGACTAGTCGGCACCGGGGAGCTGTTTTTT
>TRBD2|TRBV3-1|TRBJ2-7|few
CASSPWGLAMGEQYF
TGTGCCAGCAGCCCATGGGGACTAGCGATGGGCGAGCAGTACTTC
>NA|TRBV14|TRBJ2-7|few
CASSQTSGEQYF
TGTGCCAGCAGCCAAACATCAGGCGAGCAGTACTTC
>TRBD1|TRBV28|TRBJ2-1|many
CASSRPLGQVSYNEQFF
TGTGCCAGCAGCCGACCCCTTGGACAGGTGTCCTACAATGAGCAGTTCTTC
>TRBD1|TRBV10-2|TRBJ2-7|NA
CASRTGAYEQYF
TGCGCCAGCAGGACAGGGGCATACGAGCAGTACTTC
>TRBD1|TRBV6-1|TRBJ1-5|many
CASSKLTGGRQPQHF
TGTGCCAGCAGTAAACTAACAGGGGGCCGGCAGCCCCAGCATTTT
>NA|TRBV12-3/TRBV12-4|TRBJ2-6|many
CASGNGAPGANVLTF
TGTGCCAGCGGGAATGGGGCTCCTGGGGCCAACGTCCTGACTTTC
>TRBD1|TRBV5-1|TRBJ1-3|many
CASSHDRGQGNTIYF
TGCGCCAGCAGCCACGACAGGGGGCAAGGAAACACCATATATTTT
>NA|TRBV27|TRBJ1-1|many
CASSRLRMNTEAFF
TGTGCCAGCAGTCGGCTCAGAATGAACACTGAAGCTTTCTTT
>NA|TRBV3-1|TRBJ2-3|many
CASSQPRGAGGDTQYF
TGTGCCAGCAGCCAGCCACGGGGGGCCGGGGGAGATACGCAGTATTTT
>TRBD2|TRBV12-3/TRBV12-4|TRBJ2-1|few
CASSPTSGGHLEQFF
TGTGCCAGCAGCCCCACTAGCGGGGGGCACCTTGAGCAGTTCTTC
>NA|TRBV27|TRBJ1-1|many
CASSLSGRNTEAFF
TGTGCCAGCAGTTTATCGGGTCGTAACACTGAAGCTTTCTTT